These T cell receptor beta chains were read from a single sample in a study of cytomegalovirus exposure and HLA in healthy donors. TCRdb keeps only in-frame clones here, not all; method: immunoSEQ multiplex PCR. This sample carries about 130,000 clones, 74% of them seen once, and the ten largest clones take about 6%. Sequenced input: PBMCs. All receptors come from a woman in her 50s in good health and CMV-seropositive. Each CDR3 is given with its conserved first and last residue. The D gene is left open where the match is weak. The listing skips clone size in some rows; elsewhere it reads once, few, many or a size class.

d_call	v_call	clone_size	j_call	cdr3_aa	cdr3_nt
-	TRBV7-9	-	TRBJ1-1	CASSPGTGIGELNTEAFF	TGTGCCAGCAGCCCTGGAACGGGGATAGGTGAGCTGAACACTGAAGCTTTCTTT
TRBD1	TRBV4-2	few	TRBJ2-1	CASSLTLGQGSGDEQFF	TGTGCCAGCAGCCTTACCCTCGGACAGGGGAGCGGCGATGAGCAGTTCTTC
-	TRBV28	-	TRBJ1-5	CASSLGGWEPQHF	TGTGCCAGCAGTTTGGGGGGGTGGGAGCCCCAGCATTTT
TRBD1	TRBV19	-	TRBJ1-2	CASSKRTGGNYGYTF	TGTGCCAGTAGTAAGAGGACAGGCGGCAACTATGGCTACACCTTC
-	TRBV5-1	once	TRBJ2-7	CASSGTLATDEQYF	TGCGCCAGCAGCGGGACTCTAGCAACGGACGAGCAGTACTTC
TRBD1	TRBV19	-	TRBJ2-7	CASSIGAGGTYEQYF	TGTGCCAGTAGTATCGGGGCAGGGGGTACCTACGAGCAGTACTTC
-	TRBV5-6	-	TRBJ2-1	CASSFAQGIAREQFF	TGTGCCAGCAGCTTTGCCCAGGGTATAGCTCGGGAGCAGTTCTTC
TRBD2	TRBV5-1	-	TRBJ2-3	CASSLGTSGGAYDTQYF	TGCGCCAGCAGCTTGGGAACTAGCGGGGGGGCGTACGATACGCAGTATTTT
TRBD1	TRBV5-6	few	TRBJ1-2	CASSHDRGANYGYTF	TGTGCCAGCAGCCATGACAGGGGAGCTAACTATGGCTACACCTTC
TRBD1	TRBV5-1	-	TRBJ2-1	CASSLDRGRDEQFF	TGCGCCAGCAGTCTGGACAGGGGTAGGGATGAGCAGTTCTTC
TRBD1	TRBV6-5	-	TRBJ2-7	CASRGQGSYEQYF	TGTGCCAGCAGGGGACAGGGCTCCTACGAGCAGTACTTC
-	TRBV5-4	-	TRBJ1-1	CASSQAGGSEAFF	TGTGCCAGCAGCCAGGCGGGGGGTTCCGAAGCTTTCTTT
TRBD1	TRBV6-1	-	TRBJ2-7	CASSGQGGSPYEQYF	TGTGCCAGCAGTGGACAGGGGGGGTCCCCCTACGAGCAGTACTTC
-	TRBV5-1	-	TRBJ1-1	CASRRNENTEAFF	TGCGCCAGTAGGCGGAACGAGAACACTGAAGCTTTCTTT
-	TRBV2	-	TRBJ1-1	CASDMERQASTEAFF	TGTGCCAGCGATATGGAACGACAGGCCAGCACTGAAGCTTTCTTT
TRBD1	TRBV4-3	-	TRBJ1-6	CASSHLGGGQGKVSYNSPLHF	TGCGCCAGCAGCCACCTAGGAGGGGGACAGGGGAAAGTTTCCTATAATTCACCCCTCCACTTT
-	TRBV10-1	once	TRBJ2-7	CASSSGTPYEQYF	TGCGCCAGCAGTTCCGGGACACCTTACGAGCAGTACTTC
TRBD2	TRBV4-3	once	TRBJ2-1	CASSQEPSGGAINNEQFF	TGCGCCAGCAGCCAAGAACCTAGCGGGGGGGCGATTAACAATGAGCAGTTCTTC
-	TRBV6-5	-	TRBJ1-1	CASSYRRTENTEAFF	TGTGCCAGCAGTTACCGGAGGACGGAGAACACTGAAGCTTTCTTT
-	TRBV29-1	-	TRBJ1-2	CSVDDDRGRGGYTF	TGCAGCGTTGATGACGACCGGGGGAGGGGTGGCTACACCTTC
TRBD2	TRBV7-2	-	TRBJ2-1	CASSLTSGGYSGNEQFF	TGTGCCAGCAGCTTGACTAGCGGGGGTTACTCGGGGAATGAGCAGTTCTTC
-	TRBV5-4	-	TRBJ2-5	CASRTGLVGETQYF	TGTGCCAGCAGGACAGGATTAGTTGGAGAGACCCAGTACTTC
TRBD1	TRBV7-9	-	TRBJ2-3	CASSFPRGQSYTDTQYF	TGTGCCAGCAGCTTCCCACGGGGACAGTCGTACACAGATACGCAGTATTTT
-	TRBV7-2	-	TRBJ2-7	CASSFSQNYEQYF	TGTGCCAGCAGCTTTAGTCAAAACTACGAGCAGTACTTC
TRBD1	TRBV7-9	-	TRBJ1-1	CSSSTWDRAYGTEAFF	TGTTCCAGCAGCACCTGGGACAGGGCTTACGGCACTGAAGCTTTCTTT
TRBD2	TRBV9	-	TRBJ2-2	CASSLTSGGGGGELFF	TGTGCCAGCAGCCTAACGAGCGGGGGGGGCGGCGGGGAGCTGTTTTTT
-	TRBV30	few	TRBJ1-5	CAGTGSSGSNQPQHF	TGTGCGGGAACAGGGAGTTCAGGAAGCAATCAGCCCCAGCATTTT
TRBD1	TRBV5-6	-	TRBJ2-1	CASSGLTGGRNEQFF	TGTGCCAGCAGCGGCCTGACAGGGGGTCGCAATGAGCAGTTCTTC
-	TRBV7-9	-	TRBJ2-3	CASSLPPQDTQYF	TGTGCCAGCAGCCTTCCACCCCAGGATACGCAGTATTTT
TRBD1	TRBV7-2	-	TRBJ1-1	CASSSSTGGNTEAFF	TGTGCCAGCAGCTCCTCAACAGGGGGAAACACTGAAGCTTTCTTT
-	TRBV7-9	-	TRBJ1-2	CASSLERRGYTF	TGTGCCAGCAGCTTAGAACGGCGGGGCTACACCTTC
TRBD1	TRBV11-3	-	TRBJ2-2	CASSGTAEQGGELFF	TGTGCCAGCAGCGGGACAGCTGAACAAGGCGGGGAGCTGTTTTTT
TRBD1	TRBV4-1	-	TRBJ2-5	CASSLIQGMETQYF	TGCGCCAGCAGCCTCATACAGGGGATGGAGACCCAGTACTTC
-	TRBV2	-	TRBJ2-1	CASKENREVHNEQFF	TGTGCCAGCAAAGAGAACAGGGAAGTGCACAATGAGCAGTTCTTC
-	TRBV2	-	TRBJ1-3	CASRSGNTIYF	TGTGCCAGCAGGAGCGGAAACACCATATATTTT
-	TRBV6-1	once	TRBJ2-6	CASSATGQGYAGANVLTF	TGTGCCAGCAGTGCTACCGGGCAGGGGTATGCTGGGGCCAACGTCCTGACTTTC
-	TRBV7-9	-	TRBJ1-1	CASSLGGVRTEAFF	TGTGCCAGCAGCTTAGGGGGGGTAAGGACTGAAGCTTTCTTT
TRBD1	TRBV5-1	-	TRBJ1-2	CASSLEGQSGYTF	TGCGCCAGCAGCTTGGAGGGACAGAGTGGCTACACCTTC
-	TRBV10-3	few	TRBJ1-6	CAISQDNLNNSPLHF	TGTGCCATCAGTCAGGACAATCTAAATAATTCACCCCTCCACTTT
-	TRBV19	once	TRBJ1-1	CASSIRGTEAFF	TGTGCCAGTAGTATCAGAGGCACTGAAGCTTTCTTT
-	TRBV4-1	-	TRBJ2-1	CASSPPHGSSSYNEQFF	TGCGCCAGCAGCCCCCCTCACGGGAGTAGCTCCTACAATGAGCAGTTCTTC
-	TRBV7-6	few	TRBJ2-7	CASSLNFGYEQYF	TGTGCCAGCAGCTTAAATTTCGGGTACGAGCAGTACTTC
-	TRBV14	few	TRBJ1-1	CASSPPTYSPNTEAFF	TGTGCCAGCAGCCCCCCCACATACAGCCCGAACACTGAAGCTTTCTTT
-	TRBV2	few	TRBJ1-5	CASKPTGTNQPQHF	TGTGCCAGCAAACCCACAGGGACCAATCAGCCCCAGCATTTT
-	TRBV4-1	once	TRBJ1-4	CASSQVPGEDNEKLFF	TGCGCCAGCAGCCAAGTTCCTGGGGAGGATAATGAAAAACTGTTTTTT
TRBD2	TRBV4-2	-	TRBJ2-2	CASSQGGPLAANTGELFF	TGTGCCAGCAGCCAAGGTGGGCCGCTAGCGGCCAACACCGGGGAGCTGTTTTTT
-	TRBV5-1	-	TRBJ1-1	CASSVQGSEAFF	TGCGCCAGCAGCGTACAGGGTTCTGAAGCTTTCTTT
TRBD1	TRBV6-6	-	TRBJ2-5	CASSYVPGGLETQYF	TGTGCCAGCAGTTACGTTCCAGGGGGCTTAGAGACCCAGTACTTC
TRBD2	TRBV11-2	few	TRBJ2-7	CASSLERGQNYEQYF	TGTGCCAGCAGCTTGGAGCGGGGGCAGAACTACGAGCAGTACTTC
-	TRBV4-1	once	TRBJ1-3	CASSDGSSNTIYF	TGCGCCAGCAGCGACGGGAGTTCGAACACCATATATTTT
TRBD1	TRBV10-3	-	TRBJ1-1	CAISESRGQTEAFF	TGTGCCATCAGTGAGTCAAGGGGGCAGACTGAAGCTTTCTTT
TRBD1	TRBV2	once	TRBJ2-7	CASKGTGNSYEQYF	TGTGCCAGCAAGGGGACAGGTAACTCCTACGAGCAGTACTTC
TRBD1	TRBV5-1	-	TRBJ2-7	CASSLMGQGFNEQYF	TGCGCCAGCAGCCTCATGGGACAGGGGTTCAACGAGCAGTACTTC
-	TRBV29-1	-	TRBJ2-3	CSVPGADTQYF	TGCAGCGTTCCGGGAGCAGATACGCAGTATTTT
-	TRBV6-1	-	TRBJ1-2	CASSDYYGYTF	TGTGCCAGCAGCGACTACTATGGCTACACCTTC